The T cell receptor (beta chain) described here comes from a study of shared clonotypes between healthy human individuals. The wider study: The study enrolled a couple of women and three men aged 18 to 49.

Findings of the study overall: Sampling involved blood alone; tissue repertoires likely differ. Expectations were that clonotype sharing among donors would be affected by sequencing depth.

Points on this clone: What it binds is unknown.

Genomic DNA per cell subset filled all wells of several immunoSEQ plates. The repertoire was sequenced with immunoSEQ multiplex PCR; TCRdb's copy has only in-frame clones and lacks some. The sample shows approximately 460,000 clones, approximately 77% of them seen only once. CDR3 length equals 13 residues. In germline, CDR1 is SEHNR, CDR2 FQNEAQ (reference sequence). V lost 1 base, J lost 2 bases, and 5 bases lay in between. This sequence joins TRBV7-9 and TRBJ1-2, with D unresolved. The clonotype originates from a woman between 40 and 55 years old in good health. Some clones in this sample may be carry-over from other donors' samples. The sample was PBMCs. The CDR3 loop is CASSLEENYGYTF. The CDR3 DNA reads TGTGCCAGCAGCTTAGAAGAGAACTATGGCTACACCTTC.